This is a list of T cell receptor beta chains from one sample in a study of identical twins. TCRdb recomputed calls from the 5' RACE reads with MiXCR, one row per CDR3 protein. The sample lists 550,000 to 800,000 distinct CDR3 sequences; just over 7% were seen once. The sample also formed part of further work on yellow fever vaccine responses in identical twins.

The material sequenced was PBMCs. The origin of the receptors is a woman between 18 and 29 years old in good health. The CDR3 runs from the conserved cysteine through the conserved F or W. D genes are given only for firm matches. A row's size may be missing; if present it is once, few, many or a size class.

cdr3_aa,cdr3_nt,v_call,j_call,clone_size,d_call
CASSQEQRPGAFF,TGTGCCAGCAGCCAAGAGCAAAGGCCAGGAGCTTTCTTT,TRBV14,TRBJ1-1,many,NA
CSARQDSYEQYF,TGCAGTGCTAGACAGGACTCCTACGAGCAGTACTTC,TRBV20-1,TRBJ2-7,many,NA
CASSRLSGGPNEQFF,TGTGCCAGCAGCCGTTTATCGGGGGGTCCGAATGAGCAGTTCTTC,TRBV7-9,TRBJ2-1,few,TRBD2
CSARVDLSDSGNTIYF,TGCAGTGCTAGAGTTGACCTGTCAGACTCTGGAAACACCATATATTTT,TRBV20-1,TRBJ1-3,NA,NA
CASSSLVRTSGVVPSTDTQYF,TGCGCCAGCAGCTCGCTTGTCCGGACTAGCGGGGTAGTGCCTAGCACAGATACGCAGTATTTT,TRBV5-1,TRBJ2-3,NA,TRBD2
CASSWRRASEQFF,TGTGCCAGCAGTTGGAGGAGGGCCAGTGAGCAGTTCTTC,TRBV6-5,TRBJ2-1,NA,NA
CASSYATGTDTQYF,TGTGCCAGCAGTTACGCGACAGGTACAGATACGCAGTATTTT,TRBV12-3/TRBV12-4,TRBJ2-3,NA,NA
CASSPHGTNTDTQYF,TGTGCCAGCAGCCCACATGGGACCAACACAGATACGCAGTATTTT,TRBV7-9,TRBJ2-3,NA,NA
CASSQALAGGETQYF,TGTGCCAGCAGCCAAGCCCTAGCGGGGGGAGAGACCCAGTACTTC,TRBV3-1,TRBJ2-5,few,TRBD2
CASIPPDRAGTGELFF,TGTGCCAGCATCCCCCCCGATCGAGCGGGCACCGGGGAGCTGTTTTTT,TRBV13,TRBJ2-2,NA,NA
CSVGGGRSETQYF,TGCAGCGTTGGGGGCGGGAGAAGCGAGACCCAGTACTTC,TRBV29-1,TRBJ2-5,many,TRBD2
CASSLRPTGTGQETQYF,TGCGCCAGCAGCTTGCGTCCGACAGGGACCGGACAAGAGACCCAGTACTTC,TRBV5-1,TRBJ2-5,many,TRBD1
CASSPWTPSSYNEQFF,TGTGCCAGCAGCCCATGGACTCCAAGCTCCTACAATGAGCAGTTCTTC,TRBV5-5,TRBJ2-1,NA,NA
CASSRTVMGPEAFF,TGTGCCAGCAGCCGGACAGTGATGGGCCCTGAAGCTTTCTTT,TRBV5-6,TRBJ1-1,NA,NA
CASSLLSPLELNTEAFF,TGTGCCAGCAGTTTATTATCTCCACTGGAGTTGAACACTGAAGCTTTCTTT,TRBV27,TRBJ1-1,NA,NA
CASSQDPVGGTNTGELFF,TGTGCCAGCAGCCAAGATCCGGTGGGGGGCACGAACACCGGGGAGCTGTTTTTT,TRBV3-1,TRBJ2-2,many,NA
CASSVDSGAHSGNTIYF,TGTGCCAGCAGCGTAGATTCAGGGGCTCACTCTGGAAACACCATATATTTT,TRBV9,TRBJ1-3,NA,NA
CASSSGTLNTEAFF,TGCGCCAGCAGCTCGGGGACACTGAACACTGAAGCTTTCTTT,TRBV5-1,TRBJ1-1,many,NA
CASSTGDYGYTF,TGTGCCAGCAGCACAGGGGACTATGGCTACACCTTC,TRBV14,TRBJ1-2,many,TRBD1
CASSLFTLETQYF,TGTGCCAGCAGCTTATTCACATTGGAGACCCAGTACTTC,TRBV11-2,TRBJ2-5,many,NA
CAISVAGRLDEQFF,TGTGCCATCAGTGTGGCAGGGCGTTTGGATGAGCAGTTCTTC,TRBV10-3,TRBJ2-1,NA,NA
CSVASGSGQTQYF,TGCAGCGTTGCTAGCGGGAGTGGGCAGACCCAGTACTTC,TRBV29-1,TRBJ2-5,many,TRBD2
CATSWEAGRVGNQPQHF,TGTGCCACCAGCTGGGAAGCAGGGCGTGTTGGCAATCAGCCCCAGCATTTT,TRBV15,TRBJ1-5,few,NA
CASSQVSTGSKPAKNIQYF,TGTGCCAGCAGCCAAGTGTCTACGGGCAGCAAACCAGCCAAAAACATTCAGTACTTC,TRBV14,TRBJ2-4,NA,NA
CATSEYRDRETQYF,TGTGCCACCAGTGAATACCGGGACAGAGAGACCCAGTACTTC,TRBV24-1,TRBJ2-5,NA,TRBD1
CASSLGIGNQPQHF,TGCGCCAGCAGCTTGGGGATCGGAAATCAGCCCCAGCATTTT,TRBV5-1,TRBJ1-5,many,NA
CASSQDRGKAFF,TGTGCCAGTAGCCAAGACAGGGGTAAAGCTTTCTTT,TRBV19,TRBJ1-1,many,TRBD1
CASSPGPYFTGELFF,TGTGCCAGCAGTCCTGGCCCGTATTTCACCGGGGAGCTGTTTTTT,TRBV9,TRBJ2-2,NA,NA
CASSYFGGQETQYF,TGTGCCAGCAGTTATTTTGGGGGGCAGGAGACCCAGTACTTC,TRBV6-5,TRBJ2-5,many,NA
CASSHGDTDYEQYF,TGCGCCAGCAGCCATGGGGACACGGACTACGAGCAGTACTTC,TRBV4-1,TRBJ2-7,many,NA
CASSSLRGVTWQETQYF,TGTGCCAGCAGCTCTCTACGGGGGGTGACATGGCAAGAGACCCAGTACTTC,TRBV12-3/TRBV12-4,TRBJ2-5,NA,TRBD2
CASSRTLFEKLFF,TGTGCCAGCAGTCGGACCCTATTTGAAAAACTGTTTTTT,TRBV12-3/TRBV12-4,TRBJ1-4,many,NA
CASSPVQGAGYEQYF,TGTGCCAGCTCACCGGTCCAGGGAGCGGGCTACGAGCAGTACTTC,TRBV18,TRBJ2-7,NA,NA
CASSVGYSLNNEQFF,TGTGCCAGCAGCGTAGGGTATAGCTTAAACAATGAGCAGTTCTTC,TRBV9,TRBJ2-1,NA,NA